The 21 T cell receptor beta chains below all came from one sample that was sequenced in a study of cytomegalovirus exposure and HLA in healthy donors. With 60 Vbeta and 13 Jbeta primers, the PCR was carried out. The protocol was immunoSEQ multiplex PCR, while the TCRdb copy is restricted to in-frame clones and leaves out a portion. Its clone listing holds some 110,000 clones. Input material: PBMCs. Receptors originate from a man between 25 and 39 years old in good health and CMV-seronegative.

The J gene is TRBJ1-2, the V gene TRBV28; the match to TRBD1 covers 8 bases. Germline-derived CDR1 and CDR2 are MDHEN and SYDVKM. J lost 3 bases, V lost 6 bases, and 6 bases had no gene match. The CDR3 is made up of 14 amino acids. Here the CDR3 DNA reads TGTGCCAGCAGAACCCCGGGACAGGACTATGGCTACACCTTC. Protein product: CASRTPGQDYGYTF.

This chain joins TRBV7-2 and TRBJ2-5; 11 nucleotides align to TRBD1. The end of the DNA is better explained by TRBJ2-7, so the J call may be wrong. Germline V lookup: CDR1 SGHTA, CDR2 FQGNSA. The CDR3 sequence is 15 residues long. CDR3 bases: TGTGCCAGCAGCTTTGGGACAGGGGGGGCCTACGAGCAGTACTTC. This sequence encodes CASSFGTGGAYEQYF.

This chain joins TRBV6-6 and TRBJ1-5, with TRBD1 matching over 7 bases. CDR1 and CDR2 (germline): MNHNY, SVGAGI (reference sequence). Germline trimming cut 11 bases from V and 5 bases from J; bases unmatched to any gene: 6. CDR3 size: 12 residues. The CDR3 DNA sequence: TGTGCCTCGGGAACAGGGGATCAGCCCCAGCATTTT. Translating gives CASGTGDQPQHF.

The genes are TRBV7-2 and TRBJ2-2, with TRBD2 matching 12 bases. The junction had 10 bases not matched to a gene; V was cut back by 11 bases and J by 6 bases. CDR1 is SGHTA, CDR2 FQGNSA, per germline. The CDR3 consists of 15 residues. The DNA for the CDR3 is TGTGCCGGAGGGGCTAGCGGGGGGGCCTCCGGGGAGCTGTTTTTT. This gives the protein CAGGASGGASGELFF.

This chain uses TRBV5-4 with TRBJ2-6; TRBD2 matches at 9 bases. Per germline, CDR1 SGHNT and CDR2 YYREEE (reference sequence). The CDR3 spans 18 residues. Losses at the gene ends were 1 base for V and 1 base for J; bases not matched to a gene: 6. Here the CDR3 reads CASSLPAGGRSGANVLTF. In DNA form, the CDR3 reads TGTGCCAGCAGCTTGCCTGCGGGGGGGCGATCTGGGGCCAACGTCCTGACTTTC.

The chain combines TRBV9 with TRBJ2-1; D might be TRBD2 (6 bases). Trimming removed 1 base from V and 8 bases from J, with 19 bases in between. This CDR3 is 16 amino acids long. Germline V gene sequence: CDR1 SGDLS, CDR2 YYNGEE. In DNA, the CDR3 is TGTGCCAGCAGCGTATCGTCGGGGGTGGGTCGGGATGAGCAGTTCTTC. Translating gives CASSVSSGVGRDEQFF.

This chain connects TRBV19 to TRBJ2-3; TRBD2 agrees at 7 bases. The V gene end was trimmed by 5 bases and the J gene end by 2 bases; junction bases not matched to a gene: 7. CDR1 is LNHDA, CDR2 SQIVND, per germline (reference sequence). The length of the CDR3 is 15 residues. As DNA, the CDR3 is TGTGCCAGTAGTGTTAAAGCGGGGTTCACAGATACGCAGTATTTT. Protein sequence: CASSVKAGFTDTQYF.

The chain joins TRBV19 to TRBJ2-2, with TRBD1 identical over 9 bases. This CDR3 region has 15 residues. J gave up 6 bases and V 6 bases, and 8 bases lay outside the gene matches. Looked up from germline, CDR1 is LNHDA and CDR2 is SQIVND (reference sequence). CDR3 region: CASSTGQGTPGELFF. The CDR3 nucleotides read TGTGCCAGTAGCACGGGACAGGGAACTCCCGGGGAGCTGTTTTTT.

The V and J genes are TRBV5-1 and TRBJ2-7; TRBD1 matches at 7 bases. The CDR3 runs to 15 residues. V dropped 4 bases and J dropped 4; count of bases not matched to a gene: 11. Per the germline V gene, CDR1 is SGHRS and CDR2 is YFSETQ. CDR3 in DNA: TGCGCCAGCAGCCCAATGGACAGGTTAAGATACGAGCAGTACTTC. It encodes CASSPMDRLRYEQYF.

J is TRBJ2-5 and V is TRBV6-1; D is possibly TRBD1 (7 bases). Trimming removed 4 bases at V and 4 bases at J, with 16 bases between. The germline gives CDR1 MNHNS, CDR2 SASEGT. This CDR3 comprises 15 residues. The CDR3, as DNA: TGTGCCAGCAGTGTGGAGGGGGCCGGGGGAGAGACCCAGTACTTC. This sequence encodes CASSVEGAGGETQYF.

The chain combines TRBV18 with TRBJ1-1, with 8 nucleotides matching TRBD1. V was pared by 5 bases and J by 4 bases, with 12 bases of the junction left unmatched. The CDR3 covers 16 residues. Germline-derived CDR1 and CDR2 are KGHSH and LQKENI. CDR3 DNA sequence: TGTGCCAGCTCAGGGCTAGGACAGGGAACTTTCACTGAAGCTTTCTTT. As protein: CASSGLGQGTFTEAFF.

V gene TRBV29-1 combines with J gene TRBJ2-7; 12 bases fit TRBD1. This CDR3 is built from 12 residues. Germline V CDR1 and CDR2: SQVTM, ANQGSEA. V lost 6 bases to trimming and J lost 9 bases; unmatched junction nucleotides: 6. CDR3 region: CSVGGQGAPQYF. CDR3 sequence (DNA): TGCAGCGTGGGGGGACAGGGGGCTCCGCAGTACTTC.

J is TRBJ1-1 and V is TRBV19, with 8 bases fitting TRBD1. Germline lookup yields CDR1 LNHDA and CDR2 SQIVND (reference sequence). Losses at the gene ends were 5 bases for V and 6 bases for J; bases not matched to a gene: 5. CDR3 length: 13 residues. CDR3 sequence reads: CASSLDRDPEAFF. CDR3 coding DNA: TGTGCCAGTAGTCTGGACAGGGACCCTGAAGCTTTCTTT.

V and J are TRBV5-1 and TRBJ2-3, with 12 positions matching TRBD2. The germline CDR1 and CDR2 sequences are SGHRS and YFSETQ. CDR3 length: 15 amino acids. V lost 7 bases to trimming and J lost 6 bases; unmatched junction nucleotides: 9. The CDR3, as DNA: TGCGCCAGCCGGCGACTAGCGGGGGACGATGATACGCAGTATTTT. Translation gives CASRRLAGDDDTQYF.

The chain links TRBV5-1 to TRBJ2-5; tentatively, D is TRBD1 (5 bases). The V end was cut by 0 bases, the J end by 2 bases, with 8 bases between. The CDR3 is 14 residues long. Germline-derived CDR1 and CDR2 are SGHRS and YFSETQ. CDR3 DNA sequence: TGCGCCAGCAGCTTGGTACAGGTACAAGAGACCCAGTACTTC. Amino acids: CASSLVQVQETQYF.

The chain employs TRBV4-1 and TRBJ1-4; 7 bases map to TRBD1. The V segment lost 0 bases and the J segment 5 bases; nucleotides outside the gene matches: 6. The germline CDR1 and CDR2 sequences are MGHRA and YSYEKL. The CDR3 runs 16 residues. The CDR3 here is CASSQDPGTENEKLFF. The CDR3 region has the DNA TGCGCCAGCAGCCAAGATCCCGGGACAGAGAATGAAAAACTGTTTTTT.

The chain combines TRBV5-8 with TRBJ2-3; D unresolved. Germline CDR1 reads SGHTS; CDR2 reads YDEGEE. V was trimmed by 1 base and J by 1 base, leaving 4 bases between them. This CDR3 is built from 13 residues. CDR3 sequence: CASSLPGTDTQYF. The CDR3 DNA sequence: TGTGCCAGCAGCTTGCCAGGCACAGATACGCAGTATTTT.

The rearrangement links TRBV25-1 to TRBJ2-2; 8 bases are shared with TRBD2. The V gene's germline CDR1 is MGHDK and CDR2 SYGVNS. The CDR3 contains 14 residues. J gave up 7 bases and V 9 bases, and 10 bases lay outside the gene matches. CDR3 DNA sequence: TGTGCCAGGAGTAAGGGCGGGGGGTGCGGGGAGCTGTTTTTT. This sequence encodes CARSKGGGCGELFF.

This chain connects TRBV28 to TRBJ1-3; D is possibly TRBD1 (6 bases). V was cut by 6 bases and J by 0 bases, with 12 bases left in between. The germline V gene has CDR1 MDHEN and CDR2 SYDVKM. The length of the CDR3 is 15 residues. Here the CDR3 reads CASRPGQFSGNTIYF. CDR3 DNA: TGTGCCAGCAGACCAGGACAGTTCTCTGGAAACACCATATATTTT. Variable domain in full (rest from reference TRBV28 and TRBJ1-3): DVKVTQSSRYLVKRTGEKVFLECVQDMDHENMFWYRQDPGLGLRLIYFSYDVKMKEKGDIPEGYSVSREKKERFSLILESASTNQTSMYLCASRPGQFSGNTIYFGEGSWLTVV.

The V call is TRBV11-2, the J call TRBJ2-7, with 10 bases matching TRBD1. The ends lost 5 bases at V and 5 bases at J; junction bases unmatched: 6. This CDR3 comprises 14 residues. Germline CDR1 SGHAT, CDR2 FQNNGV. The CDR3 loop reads CASSIGTGEHEQYF. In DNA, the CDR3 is TGTGCCAGCAGCATCGGGACAGGGGAGCACGAGCAGTACTTC.

The CDR3 sequence: CASGLLRTDTQYF. CDR3 bases: TGTGCTAGTGGTTTACTTCGCACAGATACGCAGTATTTT. V gene TRBV12-5 combines with J gene TRBJ2-3; D unclear. The CDR3 is made up of 13 amino acids. The V end was cut by 3 bases, the J end by 1 base, with 5 bases between. CDR1 and CDR2 from the germline V gene are LGHNT and FRNRAP.